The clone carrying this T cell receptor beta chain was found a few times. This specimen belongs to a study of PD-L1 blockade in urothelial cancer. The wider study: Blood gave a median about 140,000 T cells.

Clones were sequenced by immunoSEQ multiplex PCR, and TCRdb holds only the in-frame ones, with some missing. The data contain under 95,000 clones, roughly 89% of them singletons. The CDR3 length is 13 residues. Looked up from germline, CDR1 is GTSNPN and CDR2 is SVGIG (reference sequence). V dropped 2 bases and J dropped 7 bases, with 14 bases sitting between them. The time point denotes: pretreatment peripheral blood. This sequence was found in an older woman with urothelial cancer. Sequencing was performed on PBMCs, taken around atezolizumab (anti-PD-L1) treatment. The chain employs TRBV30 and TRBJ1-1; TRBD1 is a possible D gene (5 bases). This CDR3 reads CAWSHARQREAFF. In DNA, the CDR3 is TGTGCCTGGAGTCACGCACGACAGCGTGAAGCTTTCTTT.